Listed below are T cell receptor beta chains from one sample, sequenced in a study of cytomegalovirus exposure and HLA in healthy donors. Repertoires were generated with immunoSEQ multiplex PCR, while TCRdb's copy carries only in-frame clones and drops some. The sample lists about 55,000 clones; around three quarters were seen once. Sequencing used PBMCs. These receptor sequences come from a female donor in good health and CMV-seronegative. Both conserved end residues are part of each CDR3. D genes are given only for firm matches. Size is stated for part of the rows, as once, few or many counts, or as a class when the clone is expanded.

abundance: -
d_gene: -
j_gene: TRBJ1-1
v_gene: TRBV5-1
CDR3aa: CASSSRGETEAFF
CDR3nt: TGCGCCAGCAGCTCCCGAGGAGAGACTGAAGCTTTCTTT

abundance: -
d_gene: TRBD2
j_gene: TRBJ2-1
v_gene: TRBV7-2
CDR3aa: CASSKSGGSYNEQFF
CDR3nt: TGTGCCAGCAGCAAAAGCGGGGGGTCATACAATGAGCAGTTCTTC

abundance: -
d_gene: TRBD1
j_gene: TRBJ1-2
v_gene: TRBV19
CDR3aa: CASSIDRGTNYGYTF
CDR3nt: TGTGCCAGTAGTATCGACAGGGGGACTAACTATGGCTACACCTTC

abundance: few
d_gene: TRBD1
j_gene: TRBJ1-1
v_gene: TRBV6-1
CDR3aa: CASSRTQGKGTEAFF
CDR3nt: TGTGCCAGCAGTCGGACACAGGGGAAGGGCACTGAAGCTTTCTTT

abundance: -
d_gene: -
j_gene: TRBJ1-2
v_gene: TRBV18
CDR3aa: CASSPADNYGYTF
CDR3nt: TGTGCCAGCTCACCGGCGGATAACTATGGCTACACCTTC

abundance: -
d_gene: TRBD1
j_gene: TRBJ1-5
v_gene: TRBV6-6
CDR3aa: CASSYLGQGAGQPQHF
CDR3nt: TGTGCCAGCAGTTACTTGGGACAGGGGGCAGGACAGCCCCAGCATTTT

abundance: -
d_gene: TRBD2
j_gene: TRBJ2-3
v_gene: TRBV7-2
CDR3aa: CASSLVGTSGERDTQYF
CDR3nt: TGTGCCAGCAGCTTAGTCGGGACTAGCGGGGAGAGAGATACGCAGTATTTT

abundance: -
d_gene: TRBD1
j_gene: TRBJ2-2
v_gene: TRBV7-7
CDR3aa: CASSPGQGNTGELFF
CDR3nt: TGTGCTAGCAGCCCGGGACAGGGGAACACCGGGGAGCTGTTTTTT

abundance: -
d_gene: -
j_gene: TRBJ2-1
v_gene: TRBV6-4
CDR3aa: CASSAGGSYNEQFF
CDR3nt: TGTGCCAGCAGTGCCGGAGGCAGTTACAATGAGCAGTTCTTC

abundance: -
d_gene: -
j_gene: TRBJ2-3
v_gene: TRBV5-4
CDR3aa: CASSLDPGGTDTQYF
CDR3nt: TGTGCCAGCAGCTTGGATCCGGGGGGCACAGATACGCAGTATTTT

abundance: -
d_gene: -
j_gene: TRBJ1-4
v_gene: TRBV19
CDR3aa: CASNNTGDSTTNEKLFF
CDR3nt: TGTGCCAGTAACAATACCGGGGATAGCACAACTAATGAAAAACTGTTTTTT

abundance: -
d_gene: -
j_gene: TRBJ2-7
v_gene: TRBV7-2
CDR3aa: CASSSKTRGPAYEQYF
CDR3nt: TGTGCCAGCAGCTCAAAGACCCGCGGGCCCGCCTACGAGCAGTACTTC

abundance: -
d_gene: -
j_gene: TRBJ2-4
v_gene: TRBV27
CDR3aa: CASSARGVSFTKNIQYF
CDR3nt: TGTGCCAGCAGCGCCCGGGGAGTGTCTTTTACCAAAAACATTCAGTACTTC

abundance: -
d_gene: -
j_gene: TRBJ2-1
v_gene: TRBV5-1
CDR3aa: CASRPYYGGHNEQFF
CDR3nt: TGCGCCAGCCGCCCCTACTACGGGGGGCACAATGAGCAGTTCTTC

abundance: -
d_gene: -
j_gene: TRBJ1-4
v_gene: TRBV6-5
CDR3aa: CASSWGHSREKLFF
CDR3nt: TGTGCCAGCAGTTGGGGACATTCGCGAGAAAAACTGTTTTTT

abundance: once
d_gene: -
j_gene: TRBJ1-6
v_gene: TRBV6-8
CDR3aa: CAIQGKEIDNSPLHF
CDR3nt: TGTGCCATTCAGGGTAAGGAGATTGATAATTCACCCCTCCACTTT

abundance: -
d_gene: -
j_gene: TRBJ1-6
v_gene: TRBV5-6
CDR3aa: CASSQSVRGWNSPLHF
CDR3nt: TGTGCCAGCAGCCAATCCGTCAGGGGATGGAATTCACCCCTCCACTTT

abundance: -
d_gene: -
j_gene: TRBJ1-1
v_gene: TRBV4-2
CDR3aa: CASSQARGYTEAFF
CDR3nt: TGTGCCAGCAGCCAAGCACGCGGATACACTGAAGCTTTCTTT

abundance: -
d_gene: TRBD1
j_gene: TRBJ2-7
v_gene: TRBV19
CDR3aa: CASSKVPVWDRADEQYF
CDR3nt: TGTGCCAGTAGTAAGGTACCTGTGTGGGACAGGGCCGACGAGCAGTACTTC

abundance: -
d_gene: -
j_gene: TRBJ1-1
v_gene: TRBV7-2
CDR3aa: CASSQLSGVPTEAFF
CDR3nt: TGTGCCAGCAGCCAGCTGTCAGGGGTCCCCACTGAAGCTTTCTTT

abundance: -
d_gene: TRBD1
j_gene: TRBJ2-7
v_gene: TRBV7-2
CDR3aa: CASSTRTGTGGSYEQYF
CDR3nt: TGTGCCAGCAGCACTCGCACCGGGACAGGCGGCTCCTACGAGCAGTACTTC

abundance: -
d_gene: -
j_gene: TRBJ2-7
v_gene: TRBV28
CDR3aa: CASRSPGLLTGEQYF
CDR3nt: TGTGCCAGCCGAAGTCCGGGCCTATTAACAGGCGAGCAGTACTTC

abundance: -
d_gene: TRBD1
j_gene: TRBJ2-2
v_gene: TRBV9
CDR3aa: CASKRTGGFTGELFF
CDR3nt: TGTGCCAGCAAACGGACAGGGGGCTTCACCGGGGAGCTGTTTTTT

abundance: -
d_gene: -
j_gene: TRBJ1-6
v_gene: TRBV18
CDR3aa: CASSSQRDNLPLHF
CDR3nt: TGTGCCAGCTCATCGCAGCGAGATAATTTACCCCTCCACTTT

abundance: -
d_gene: -
j_gene: TRBJ1-3
v_gene: TRBV9
CDR3aa: CASSPTGSLLGNTIYF
CDR3nt: TGTGCCAGCAGCCCCACAGGGTCCCTTCTTGGAAACACCATATATTTT

abundance: -
d_gene: -
j_gene: TRBJ2-5
v_gene: TRBV20-1
CDR3aa: CSARPKETQYF
CDR3nt: TGCAGTGCTAGACCTAAAGAGACCCAGTACTTC

abundance: -
d_gene: TRBD2
j_gene: TRBJ2-7
v_gene: TRBV20-1
CDR3aa: CSAGLAGEQYF
CDR3nt: TGCAGTGCTGGACTAGCGGGTGAGCAGTACTTC

abundance: once
d_gene: TRBD1
j_gene: TRBJ2-5
v_gene: TRBV11-2
CDR3aa: CASSDGQAYQETQYF
CDR3nt: TGTGCCAGCAGCGACGGACAGGCGTACCAAGAGACCCAGTACTTC

abundance: -
d_gene: -
j_gene: TRBJ1-5
v_gene: TRBV6-6
CDR3aa: CASRSRSGGYNQPQHF
CDR3nt: TGTGCCAGCAGGTCTAGGTCGGGTGGGTACAATCAGCCCCAGCATTTT

abundance: -
d_gene: TRBD2
j_gene: TRBJ2-1
v_gene: TRBV30
CDR3aa: CAWSGLAGAGYNEQFF
CDR3nt: TGTGCCTGGAGTGGGCTAGCGGGGGCCGGGTACAATGAGCAGTTCTTC

abundance: -
d_gene: -
j_gene: TRBJ1-2
v_gene: TRBV7-9
CDR3aa: CASSSPPQGGSGYTF
CDR3nt: TGTGCCAGCAGCTCCCCCCCGCAGGGTGGGTCTGGCTACACCTTC

abundance: -
d_gene: -
j_gene: TRBJ2-5
v_gene: TRBV13
CDR3aa: CASSLGRGLQETQYF
CDR3nt: TGTGCCAGCAGCTTAGGCCGGGGACTCCAAGAGACCCAGTACTTC

abundance: -
d_gene: -
j_gene: TRBJ2-1
v_gene: TRBV5-1
CDR3aa: CASSLAQNNEQFF
CDR3nt: TGCGCCAGCAGCTTGGCCCAGAACAATGAGCAGTTCTTC

abundance: -
d_gene: TRBD2
j_gene: TRBJ2-3
v_gene: TRBV10-2
CDR3aa: CASSDGGGVSDTQYF
CDR3nt: TGCGCCAGCAGTGATGGCGGGGGGGTATCAGATACGCAGTATTTT

abundance: -
d_gene: -
j_gene: TRBJ2-7
v_gene: TRBV18
CDR3aa: CASSPRGLSYEQYF
CDR3nt: TGTGCCAGCTCACCTCGGGGATTGTCCTACGAGCAGTACTTC

abundance: -
d_gene: TRBD2
j_gene: TRBJ2-2
v_gene: TRBV9
CDR3aa: CASSVGSGGAPGELFF
CDR3nt: TGTGCCAGCAGCGTAGGTAGCGGGGGGGCCCCCGGGGAGCTGTTTTTT

abundance: -
d_gene: TRBD2
j_gene: TRBJ2-2
v_gene: TRBV7-3
CDR3aa: CASSLTGGLAVAGELFF
CDR3nt: TGTGCCAGCAGCTTAACGGGAGGACTAGCCGTCGCCGGGGAGCTGTTTTTT

abundance: once
d_gene: -
j_gene: TRBJ1-2
v_gene: TRBV15
CDR3aa: CATSRKGHPGAAGYTF
CDR3nt: TGTGCCACCAGCAGAAAAGGTCACCCAGGGGCCGCCGGCTACACCTTC

abundance: once
d_gene: -
j_gene: TRBJ1-1
v_gene: TRBV6-5
CDR3aa: CASSGAREAFF
CDR3nt: TGTGCCAGCAGTGGGGCCCGCGAAGCTTTCTTT

abundance: -
d_gene: TRBD1
j_gene: TRBJ2-5
v_gene: TRBV6-5
CDR3aa: CASSPTRDSRETQYF
CDR3nt: TGTGCCAGCAGCCCCACCAGGGACAGTAGGGAGACCCAGTACTTC

abundance: -
d_gene: -
j_gene: TRBJ2-7
v_gene: TRBV5-1
CDR3aa: CASSLRQGPYEQYF
CDR3nt: TGCGCCAGCAGCTTGAGGCAGGGGCCCTACGAGCAGTACTTC

abundance: -
d_gene: -
j_gene: TRBJ2-3
v_gene: TRBV11-2
CDR3aa: CASSSVGTDTDTQYF
CDR3nt: TGTGCCAGCAGCTCGGTCGGGACTGATACAGATACGCAGTATTTT

abundance: few
d_gene: -
j_gene: TRBJ1-4
v_gene: TRBV10-1
CDR3aa: CASSESEGFEKLFF
CDR3nt: TGCGCCAGCAGTGAGTCGGAGGGGTTTGAAAAACTGTTTTTT

abundance: -
d_gene: -
j_gene: TRBJ1-2
v_gene: TRBV6-1
CDR3aa: CASSEGLQGYGYTF
CDR3nt: TGTGCCAGCAGTGAAGGTTTACAGGGCTATGGCTACACCTTC

abundance: -
d_gene: -
j_gene: TRBJ2-3
v_gene: TRBV27
CDR3aa: CASSLSYGTDTQYF
CDR3nt: TGTGCCAGCAGTTTATCCTACGGGACAGATACGCAGTATTTT

abundance: -
d_gene: -
j_gene: TRBJ1-1
v_gene: TRBV7-9
CDR3aa: CASSPREYVNGNTEAFF
CDR3nt: TGTGCCAGCAGCCCCCGAGAATACGTGAACGGGAACACTGAAGCTTTCTTT

abundance: -
d_gene: TRBD1
j_gene: TRBJ2-1
v_gene: TRBV29-1
CDR3aa: CSVSGGQTSYNEQFF
CDR3nt: TGCAGCGTTTCTGGGGGACAGACTTCCTACAATGAGCAGTTCTTC

abundance: -
d_gene: TRBD2
j_gene: TRBJ2-7
v_gene: TRBV7-2
CDR3aa: CASSLVASGGNYEQYF
CDR3nt: TGTGCCAGCAGCTTAGTAGCAAGCGGGGGGAACTACGAGCAGTACTTC

abundance: -
d_gene: TRBD1
j_gene: TRBJ1-1
v_gene: TRBV6-6
CDR3aa: CASSLMGQGASEAFF
CDR3nt: TGTGCCAGCAGTTTGATGGGACAGGGGGCCTCTGAAGCTTTCTTT

abundance: -
d_gene: TRBD1
j_gene: TRBJ1-5
v_gene: TRBV27
CDR3aa: CASRLAGTVNQPQHF
CDR3nt: TGTGCCAGCAGATTGGCCGGGACAGTCAATCAGCCCCAGCATTTT

abundance: -
d_gene: TRBD1
j_gene: TRBJ2-1
v_gene: TRBV29-1
CDR3aa: CSVTGTGEFGFF
CDR3nt: TGCAGCGTCACGGGGACAGGGGAATTTGGGTTCTTC

abundance: -
d_gene: -
j_gene: TRBJ1-1
v_gene: TRBV23-1
CDR3aa: CASSQGGARTEAFF
CDR3nt: TGCGCCAGCAGTCAAGGGGGCGCGCGGACTGAAGCTTTCTTT

abundance: -
d_gene: TRBD1
j_gene: TRBJ1-2
v_gene: TRBV19
CDR3aa: CASSTDRSSYGYTF
CDR3nt: TGTGCCAGTAGTACGGACAGGTCGTCCTATGGCTACACCTTC

abundance: -
d_gene: TRBD2
j_gene: TRBJ2-3
v_gene: TRBV5-1
CDR3aa: CASLSGGLSTDTQYF
CDR3nt: TGCGCCAGTTTAAGCGGGGGGCTTAGCACAGATACGCAGTATTTT